The 27 T cell receptor beta chains presented below share a single source sample, sequenced in a study of beta chain features in type 1 diabetes. Of the isolated RNA, all was reverse transcribed, and so the sequenced material was expressed TCRB transcripts. TCRdb keeps only in-frame clones here, not all; method: immunoSEQ multiplex PCR. The profile shows hundreds of thousands of clones, 9.5% to 11% of them singletons. Specimen: naive CD4+ T cells from blood. All receptors come from a woman in her twenties or thirties in good health.

The chain combines TRBV29-1 with TRBJ2-5; D perhaps matches TRBD2 (5 bases). The germline gives CDR1 SQVTM, CDR2 ANQGSEA. Trimming took off 2 bases at V and 2 bases at J, with 12 bases between the two ends. The CDR3 sequence is 14 residues long. The CDR3 protein is CSVEISLVQETQYF. CDR3 in DNA: TGCAGCGTTGAAATTTCACTAGTACAAGAGACCCAGTACTTC.

This clone was found once. V usage is TRBV28 and J usage is TRBJ2-2; 8 bases match TRBD2. The CDR3 consists of 14 residues. Germline V gene data show CDR1 as MDHEN and CDR2 as SYDVKM. After removal of 6 bases from V and 6 bases from J, the junction contained 6 bases not matched to a gene. The CDR3 is CASSRGGVSGELFF. The CDR3 coding sequence is TGTGCCAGCAGCCGGGGGGGAGTCTCCGGGGAGCTGTTTTTT.

The J gene is TRBJ2-5, the V gene TRBV7-8; TRBD2 aligns across 7 bases. The CDR3 is made up of 15 amino acids. Germline V lookup: CDR1 SGHVS, CDR2 FQNEAQ. The J segment lost 1 base and the V segment lost 1 base, leaving 3 bases of the junction unmatched. This chain's CDR3 is CASSLVSGFQETQYF. CDR3 nucleotide sequence: TGTGCCAGCAGCTTAGTTAGCGGGTTCCAAGAGACCCAGTACTTC.

This clone was counted only a few times. V usage is TRBV30 and J usage is TRBJ2-3, with 7 nucleotides matching TRBD2. V was pared by 0 bases and J by 3 bases, with 18 bases of the junction left unmatched. The CDR3 length is 19 residues. Germline V gives CDR1 GTSNPN, CDR2 SVGIG (reference sequence). The CDR3 region is CAWSVPSGIPFSATDTQYF. CDR3 DNA sequence: TGTGCCTGGAGTGTACCCAGCGGGATTCCTTTTTCTGCGACAGATACGCAGTATTTT.

In this sample, this clone turned up a few times. V and J are TRBV19 and TRBJ1-1; weak D call: TRBD1 (5 bases). The CDR3 has 15 amino acids. V shed 6 bases and J shed 2 bases, with 16 bases lying between them. CDR1 and CDR2 from the germline V gene are LNHDA and SQIVND (reference sequence). The CDR3 DNA reads TGTGCCAGTAGCCAAAGGGGCAAAATTAACACTGAAGCTTTCTTT. This gives the protein CASSQRGKINTEAFF.

CDR3 sequence (DNA): TGTGCCAGCAGCTTAAGACTAGCGGGGGGATACGAGCAGTACTTC. This translates into CASSLRLAGGYEQYF. V gene TRBV27 combines with J gene TRBJ2-7; TRBD2 agrees at 13 bases. From germline, CDR1 is MNHEY and CDR2 SMNVEV (reference sequence). Germline trimming cut 6 bases from V and 4 bases from J; bases unmatched to any gene: 6. This CDR3 contains 15 residues.

The genes are TRBV19 and TRBJ2-2, with D possibly TRBD2 on 6 matching bases. Germline V gives CDR1 LNHDA, CDR2 SQIVND (reference sequence). The CDR3 has 16 residues. Between the trimmed V and J ends, which lost 7 bases and 1 base, there was a span of 16 bases. CDR3 region: CASTLWGVENTGELFF. CDR3 nucleotides: TGTGCCAGTACCCTCTGGGGGGTGGAGAACACCGGGGAGCTGTTTTTT.

The V call is TRBV18, the J call TRBJ2-7; 9 positions agree with TRBD2. CDR1 and CDR2 from the germline V gene are KGHSH and LQKENI. V shed 3 bases, J shed 2 bases, and the junction held 11 bases outside the gene matches. The CDR3 consists of 17 residues. The CDR3 loop reads CASSPRVMTSGPYEQYF. CDR3 bases: TGTGCCAGCTCACCGCGTGTCATGACTAGCGGTCCCTACGAGCAGTACTTC.

The chain recombines TRBV29-1 with TRBJ2-7, with a tentative D call TRBD1 (5 bases). The CDR3 runs to 14 residues. V lost 3 bases and J lost 3, with 15 bases in between. The germline gives CDR1 SQVTM, CDR2 ANQGSEA. In DNA, the CDR3 is TGCAGCGTTGACAGGCAGGGTCAGAGCTACGAGCAGTACTTC. Protein sequence: CSVDRQGQSYEQYF.

This clone was observed a handful of times. This chain joins TRBV4-2 and TRBJ2-2; maybe TRBD1 (5 bases). Deletions cut 0 bases from V and 4 bases from J, with 12 bases between. The CDR3 is 16 residues long. CDR1 is LGHNA, CDR2 YNFKEQ, per germline. The CDR3 reads CASSQDRALVTGELFF. The CDR3 DNA sequence: TGTGCCAGCAGCCAAGACAGGGCTCTTGTCACCGGGGAGCTGTTTTTT.

This clone has only a few counts. V and J are TRBV29-1 and TRBJ2-3; TRBD2 agrees at 13 bases. After removal of 7 bases from V and 6 bases from J, the junction contained 16 bases not matched to a gene. The CDR3 totals 17 residues. CDR1 and CDR2 (germline): SQVTM, ANQGSEA. In nucleotides, the CDR3 is TGCAGCGCTTCGGAGTGGCGGACTAGCGGGGGAATGGATACGCAGTATTTT. It translates to CSASEWRTSGGMDTQYF.

Only a few counts were recorded for this clone. This chain links TRBV6-5 with TRBJ2-5; a possible D gene is TRBD1 (6 bases). The V end was cut by 2 bases, the J end by 5 bases, with 9 bases between. This CDR3 comprises 13 residues. Germline V gene sequence: CDR1 MNHEY, CDR2 SVGAGI. The DNA for the CDR3 is TGTGCCAGCAGTTACCCAGGGGTTGAGACCCAGTACTTC. Protein sequence: CASSYPGVETQYF.

The rearrangement uses TRBV15 and TRBJ1-2; D is unresolved. V lost 0 bases and J 8 bases, leaving 16 bases between the germline ends. The CDR3 is 15 residues long. The germline CDR1 and CDR2 sequences are LNHNV and YYDKDF (reference sequence). The CDR3 coding sequence is TGTGCCACCAGCAGAGATTTCGTTGGGCAAGGCGGCTACACCTTC. Its translation is CATSRDFVGQGGYTF.

This chain uses TRBV7-9 with TRBJ2-5, with D maybe TRBD2 (6 bases). The CDR3 consists of 15 residues. V was trimmed by 6 bases and J by 4 bases, leaving 18 bases between them. The germline V gene encodes CDR1 SEHNR and CDR2 FQNEAQ (reference sequence). The CDR3 DNA follows: TGTGCCAGCAGTCAAGGGGCCCTGGGGGGAGAGACCCAGTACTTC. Translation gives CASSQGALGGETQYF.

This clone has just a few counts. The J gene is TRBJ2-5, the V gene TRBV11-2; 7 bases agree with TRBD1. V lost 4 bases to trimming and J lost 5 bases; unmatched junction nucleotides: 10. This CDR3 is built from 15 residues. Germline values: CDR1 SGHAT, CDR2 FQNNGV. The CDR3 loop is CASSSDRVRTETQYF. In DNA form, the CDR3 reads TGTGCCAGCAGCTCCGACAGGGTGCGGACGGAGACCCAGTACTTC.

The rearrangement links TRBV5-6 to TRBJ2-7; D is possibly TRBD2 (5 bases). This CDR3 is 13 amino acids long. The V end was cut by 4 bases, the J end by 5 bases, with 13 bases between. Per the germline V gene, CDR1 is SGHDT and CDR2 is YYEEEE. DNA of the CDR3: TGTGCCAGCAGCCAGACTACAAGAGACGAGCAGTACTTC. Its protein is CASSQTTRDEQYF.

This clone has only a few counts. The V and J genes are TRBV4-2 and TRBJ2-3, with 9 nucleotides matching TRBD2. With V trimmed by 4 bases and J by 5 bases, 10 bases remained unmatched. Germline CDR1 and CDR2: LGHNA and YNFKEQ. This CDR3 region has 16 residues. CDR3: CASSPSLAGDGDTQYF. CDR3 in DNA: TGTGCCAGCAGCCCCTCTTTAGCGGGAGATGGAGATACGCAGTATTTT.

V gene TRBV7-2 combines with J gene TRBJ2-3; the D is unclear. This CDR3 is 14 amino acids long. The germline V and J ends were trimmed by 2 bases and 3 bases, with 9 bases remaining between them. CDR1 is SGHTA and CDR2 is FQGNSA in the germline V gene. CDR3 bases: TGTGCCAGCAGCTTATCTTTCGGGACAGATACGCAGTATTTT. It yields the protein CASSLSFGTDTQYF. Complete variable domain (other parts from reference TRBV7-2 and TRBJ2-3): GAGVSQSPSNKVTEKGKDVELRCDPISGHTALYWYRQSLGQGLEFLIYFQGNSAPDKSGLPSDRFSAERTGGSVSTLTIQRTQQEDSAVYLCASSLSFGTDTQYFGPGTRLTVL.

The J gene is TRBJ1-1, the V gene TRBV5-1; 7 bases map to TRBD1. V lost 4 bases and J lost 2; bases outside the gene matches: 5. CDR3 length equals 14 residues. Germline assignment: CDR1 SGHRS and CDR2 YFSETQ. The CDR3 DNA sequence: TGCGCCAGCAGCCCCGGGACAGCCAACACTGAAGCTTTCTTT. Encoded protein: CASSPGTANTEAFF.

This clone was seen a few times. The gene calls are TRBV9 and TRBJ2-2; D remains ambiguous. The V end lost 0 bases, the J end lost 6 bases, and 15 bases lay between the germline ends. The CDR3 length is 16 residues. CDR1 is SGDLS and CDR2 is YYNGEE in the germline V gene. The CDR3 bases are TGTGCCAGCAGCGTAGTTTCGAGTGTAACGTCCGGGGAGCTGTTTTTT. Its translation: CASSVVSSVTSGELFF.

The chain is built from TRBV5-4 and TRBJ2-7; a possible D gene is TRBD1 (6 bases). This CDR3 contains 15 residues. Germline CDR1 is SGHNT and CDR2 is YYREEE (reference sequence). V was clipped by 4 bases and J by 4 bases, with 18 bases between them. The chain's CDR3 is CASSQSTGFQYEQYF. The CDR3 nucleotides read TGTGCCAGCAGCCAATCCACAGGGTTCCAGTACGAGCAGTACTTC.

The chain joins TRBV7-2 to TRBJ2-3; 9 positions match TRBD1. Germline CDR1 reads SGHTA; CDR2 reads FQGNSA. Trimming cost V 4 bases and J 4 bases; bases outside gene matches: 6. The CDR3 length is 15 residues. This chain's CDR3 is CASSSRDRAADTQYF. CDR3 nucleotide sequence: TGTGCCAGCAGCTCGCGGGACAGGGCTGCAGATACGCAGTATTTT.

The chain joins TRBV9 to TRBJ2-2; no clear D gene. The CDR3 runs 15 residues. Germline CDR1 and CDR2: SGDLS and YYNGEE. V shed 0 bases and J shed 6 bases, with 12 bases lying between them. This chain's CDR3 is CASSVGIHEAGELFF. CDR3 DNA sequence: TGTGCCAGCAGCGTAGGGATTCACGAGGCCGGGGAGCTGTTTTTT.

The gene calls are TRBV5-5 and TRBJ2-3; TRBD1 agrees at 10 bases. V trimming: 0 bases; J trimming: 2 bases; junction bases outside the gene matches: 3. Germline loops: CDR1 SGHKS, CDR2 YYEKEE (reference sequence). CDR3 length: 16 amino acids. CDR3 in amino acids: CASSLVGTGATDTQYF. CDR3 coding DNA: TGTGCCAGCAGCTTGGTCGGGACAGGGGCCACAGATACGCAGTATTTT.

The CDR3 nucleotides read TGTGCCAGCAGCGTAGTCCCCGGGGGTAACTATGGCTACACCTTC. This translates into CASSVVPGGNYGYTF. The V call is TRBV9, the J call TRBJ1-2; a weak D match, TRBD1 (5 bases). Between the trimmed V and J ends, which lost 0 bases and 1 base, there was a span of 10 bases. This CDR3 has 15 residues. CDR1 SGDLS and CDR2 YYNGEE come from the germline V gene.

There are a few counts of this clone. The CDR3 nucleotides read TGTGCCTCAACCGGAGGACTAGCGGGAGTTCTGGGAGAGACCCAGTACTTC. Protein product: CASTGGLAGVLGETQYF. The rearrangement links TRBV30 to TRBJ2-5, with 13 bases fitting TRBD2. Germline CDR1 GTSNPN, CDR2 SVGIG (reference sequence). V gave up 7 bases and J gave up 4 bases; unmatched junction bases: 15. This CDR3 has 17 residues.

The chain has TRBV4-2 and TRBJ2-7, with 10 bases identical to TRBD2. This CDR3 has 16 residues. The ends lost 0 bases at V and 4 bases at J; junction bases unmatched: 6. Germline V gene lookup returns CDR1 LGHNA and CDR2 YNFKEQ. Here the CDR3 DNA reads TGTGCCAGCAGCCAAGATTGGCTAGCGGGAGCTTACGAGCAGTACTTC. Translated, it gives CASSQDWLAGAYEQYF.